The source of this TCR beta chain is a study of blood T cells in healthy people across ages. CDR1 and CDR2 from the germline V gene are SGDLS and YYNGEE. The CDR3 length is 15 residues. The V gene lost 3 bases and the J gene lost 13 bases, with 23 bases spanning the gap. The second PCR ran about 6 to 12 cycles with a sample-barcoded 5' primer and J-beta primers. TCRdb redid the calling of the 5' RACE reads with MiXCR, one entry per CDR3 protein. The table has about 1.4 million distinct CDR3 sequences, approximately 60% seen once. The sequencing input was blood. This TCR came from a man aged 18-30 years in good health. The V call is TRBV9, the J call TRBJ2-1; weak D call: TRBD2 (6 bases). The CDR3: CASSGEAHGSEAQFF. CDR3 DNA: TGTGCCAGCAGCGGGGAGGCCCATGGTTCGGAGGCCCAGTTCTTC.